A single sample is the source of the 14 T cell receptor beta chains below, sequenced in a study of response to subunit inactivated influenza vaccine. MiXCR, applied by TCRdb to the RT-PCR reads, yields one record per CDR3 protein. The repertoire has hundreds of thousands of distinct CDR3 sequences, approximately 7.1% of them found once; the top ten carry under 15%. Sequencing used PBMCs from blood, obtained around 25 months after vaccination. The receptor set was obtained from a man in his fifties or sixties who received an inactivated influenza vaccine.

V usage is TRBV7-2 and J usage is TRBJ2-2; D not certain. This CDR3 region has 13 residues. Trimming shortened V by 2 bases and J by 5 bases, and 6 bases separated the two germline ends. Germline lookup yields CDR1 SGHTA and CDR2 FQGNSA. The CDR3 region is CASSLQETGELFF. In nucleotides, the CDR3 is TGTGCCAGCAGCTTACAGGAGACCGGGGAGCTGTTTTTT.

This clonotype has just a few counts. CDR3 nucleotides: TGCGCCAGCACCACAGTAGGGGGGAACACTGAAGCTTTCTTT. The encoded protein is CASTTVGGNTEAFF. The chain has TRBV5-1 and TRBJ1-1; weak D call: TRBD1 (6 bases). V was trimmed by 6 bases and J by 1 base, leaving 13 bases between them. Germline values: CDR1 SGHRS, CDR2 YFSETQ. This CDR3 has 14 residues.

This clonotype came up a few times. The V gene is TRBV11-2, the J gene TRBJ2-7; 16 nucleotides line up with TRBD2. Per the germline V gene, CDR1 is SGHAT and CDR2 is FQNNGV. J gave up 4 bases and V 5 bases, and 14 bases lay outside the gene matches. The CDR3 length is 19 residues. CDR3 loop: CASSARSGLAGGRRYEQYF. As DNA, the CDR3 is TGTGCCAGCAGCGCCCGATCGGGACTAGCGGGAGGGAGACGGTACGAGCAGTACTTC. The full variable domain, completed using reference TRBV11-2 and TRBJ2-7, is EAGVAQSPRYKIIEKRQSVAFWCNPISGHATLYWYQQILGQGPKLLIQFQNNGVVDDSQLPKDRFSAERLKGVDSTLKIQPAKLEDSAVYLCASSARSGLAGGRRYEQYFGPGTRLTVT.

Ten or more counts support this clonotype. This chain joins TRBV11-3 and TRBJ2-1, with TRBD2 matching 9 bases. The germline V gene has CDR1 SGHNT and CDR2 YENEEA. The CDR3 consists of 15 residues. J gave up 8 bases and V 5 bases, and 10 bases lay outside the gene matches. Written as DNA, the CDR3 is TGTGCCAGCAGCCCTTTGCGGGGGGGCAGCCATGAGCAGTTCTTC. Protein: CASSPLRGGSHEQFF.

This clonotype was recorded many times. This chain joins TRBV11-2 and TRBJ2-1; TRBD1 might be the D (5 bases). The V gene lost 1 base and the J gene lost 6 bases, with 13 bases spanning the gap. The CDR3 spans 15 residues. Germline CDR1 is SGHAT and CDR2 is FQNNGV. The CDR3 DNA follows: TGTGCCAGCAGCTTAGGTCAGGGTAAGGGCAATGAGCAGTTCTTC. Its translation is CASSLGQGKGNEQFF.

The table lists this clonotype with a few counts. This rearrangement joins TRBV29-1 to TRBJ2-1; 8 bases fit TRBD2. Germline loops: CDR1 SQVTM, CDR2 ANQGSEA. With 0 bases clipped from V and 9 bases from J, the junction kept 10 bases outside the gene matches. The CDR3 has 15 residues. The CDR3 coding sequence is TGCAGCGTTGAAGAACTACGAGCGGGAGACCGTGAGCAGTTCTTC. Translating it yields CSVEELRAGDREQFF.

This clonotype has at least ten counts. This chain joins TRBV4-3 and TRBJ2-7; 7 nucleotides align to TRBD1. The CDR3 spans 16 residues. The V gene's germline CDR1 is LGHNA and CDR2 YSLEER. Germline trimming cut 1 base from V and 6 bases from J; bases unmatched to any gene: 12. Here the CDR3 DNA reads TGCGCCAGCAGCCAAGGGGTGGGACAGACGGTTCTCGAGCAGTACTTC. This translates into CASSQGVGQTVLEQYF.

This clonotype was recorded at least ten times. V gene TRBV20-1 combines with J gene TRBJ2-7; 8 bases line up with TRBD2. The CDR3 totals 13 residues. CDR1 is DFQATT, CDR2 SNEGSKA, per germline (reference sequence). Trimming cost V 6 bases and J 6 bases; bases outside gene matches: 10. The CDR3 sequence: CSAAGTSLFEQYF. CDR3 nucleotides: TGCAGTGCCGCCGGGACTAGTCTTTTCGAGCAGTACTTC.

This chain links TRBV29-1 with TRBJ1-1; 9 nucleotides line up with TRBD1. The CDR3 runs to 12 residues. Germline V gene sequence: CDR1 SQVTM, CDR2 ANQGSEA. The V gene end was trimmed by 7 bases and the J gene end by 7 bases; junction bases not matched to a gene: 7. CDR3 loop: CSGNRGRFEAFF. CDR3 coding DNA: TGCAGCGGGAACAGGGGGCGCTTTGAAGCTTTCTTT. The whole variable domain, filled in from reference TRBV29-1 and TRBJ1-1, reads SAVISQKPSRDICQRGTSLTIQCQVDSQVTMMFWYRQQPGQSLTLIATANQGSEATYESGFVIDKFPISRPNLTFSTLTVSNMSPEDSSIYLCSGNRGRFEAFFGQGTRLTVV.

The chain carries TRBV9 and TRBJ2-3; D unresolved. The CDR3 totals 14 residues. The germline CDR1 and CDR2 sequences are SGDLS and YYNGEE. The V and J ends lost 5 bases and 0 bases respectively, with 10 bases between them. The chain's CDR3 is CASSHSLSTDTQYF. CDR3 nucleotides: TGTGCCAGCAGTCACTCTTTGAGCACAGATACGCAGTATTTT.

In this sample, this clonotype turned up many times. The V and J genes are TRBV28 and TRBJ2-3; possible D gene TRBD2, 6 bases. Trimming left V 4 bases short and J 8 bases short, with 22 bases between. CDR3 length: 16 amino acids. Germline V gives CDR1 MDHEN, CDR2 SYDVKM. CDR3 in DNA: TGTGCCAGCAGTTCCCCGGAGGGCCGGATCCCCATTACGCAGTATTTT. Translation gives CASSSPEGRIPITQYF.

This clonotype was recorded at least ten times. The V and J genes are TRBV9 and TRBJ2-1, with 7 bases that match TRBD2. The CDR3 extends over 15 amino acids. Germline V gene sequence: CDR1 SGDLS, CDR2 YYNGEE. The J segment lost 0 bases and the V segment lost 0 bases, leaving 0 bases of the junction unmatched. CDR3 coding DNA: TGTGCCAGCAGCGTAGTAGCGGGCTCCTACAATGAGCAGTTCTTC. This encodes CASSVVAGSYNEQFF.

This clonotype was recorded many times. This chain links TRBV7-8 with TRBJ2-7, with TRBD2 identical over 7 bases. This CDR3 has 15 amino acids. Germline V gene sequence: CDR1 SGHVS, CDR2 FQNEAQ. The ends lost 3 bases at V and 2 bases at J; junction bases unmatched: 7. CDR3 residues: CASSFLADSTYEQYF. The CDR3 region has the DNA TGTGCCAGCAGCTTCCTAGCGGACTCTACCTACGAGCAGTACTTC.

This clonotype was recorded at least ten times. J is TRBJ2-5 and V is TRBV7-2; 7 nucleotides agree with TRBD1. J lost 4 bases, V lost 5 bases, and 4 bases had no gene match. This CDR3 contains 13 residues. In germline, CDR1 is SGHTA, CDR2 FQGNSA. The CDR3 region is CASSPDRVETQYF. In DNA, the CDR3 is TGTGCCAGCAGCCCAGACAGGGTAGAGACCCAGTACTTC.